This TCR beta chain was sequenced for a study of blood T cell repertoires in COVID-19. Study-level information: T cells, B-cell-depleted T cells, or PBMCs provided the cDNA or gDNA that served as material.

This CDR3 is 13 amino acids long. The germline V gene encodes CDR1 SGHNT and CDR2 YENEEA. The V gene end was trimmed by 5 bases and the J gene end by 16 bases; junction bases not matched to a gene: 13. This clone was counted a single time. Authors' methods: Quantification of nucleated cells was approximated via reference gene primer amplification. Only in-frame clones appear in the TCRdb table, and some are missing; sequencing was by immunoSEQ multiplex PCR. That table gives V, J and clone size, and the DNA gave D and trimming. This table holds some 150,000 clones, 70% to 90% found once. The receptor comes from a man in his forties with acute or convalescent COVID-19. The V gene is TRBV11-3, the J gene TRBJ1-4; TRBD1 matches at 7 bases. The specimen was peripheral blood. As DNA, the CDR3 is TGTGCCAGCAGCCCCGGGGCAGGACAGGCTCAGTTTTTT. Encoded protein: CASSPGAGQAQFF.